The 23 T cell receptor beta chains reported below all come from one sample, sequenced in a study of cytomegalovirus exposure and HLA in healthy donors. The assay was immunoSEQ multiplex PCR, and TCRdb's table has in-frame clones only and misses some. Among 100,000 to 150,000 clones listed, about 91% were seen once. The sample was PBMCs. The receptors were gathered from a woman aged 18-29 years in good health and CMV-seronegative.

The chain links TRBV21-1 to TRBJ1-5. TRBV21-1 is labeled a pseudogene. The CDR3 runs to 15 residues. The CDR3 DNA reads as TGTGCCAGCAGCAAGGACTGTAGGGACAATCAGCCCCAGCATTTT. Its translation is CASSKDCRDNQPQHF.

This chain uses TRBV2 with TRBJ2-7, with D possibly being TRBD2 (6 bases). The CDR3 covers 13 residues. In germline, CDR1 is SNHLY, CDR2 FYNNEI. V was trimmed by 7 bases and J by 2 bases, leaving 12 bases between them. The CDR3: CASTWGVPYEQYF. The CDR3, as DNA: TGTGCCAGCACATGGGGGGTGCCCTACGAGCAGTACTTC. Looking up the rest from reference TRBV2 and TRBJ2-7 gives the full variable domain: EPEVTQTPSHQVTQMGQEVILRCVPISNHLYFYWYRQILGQKVEFLVSFYNNEISEKSEIFDDQFSVERPDGSNFTLKIRSTKLEDSAMYFCASTWGVPYEQYFGPGTRLTVT.

V gene TRBV5-1 combines with J gene TRBJ1-2; D ambiguous. V was pared by 0 bases and J by 4 bases, with 10 bases between. This CDR3 spans 14 amino acids. The germline gives CDR1 SGHRS, CDR2 YFSETQ. The CDR3 nucleotides read TGCGCCAGCAGCTTGGAGACGGGTCCCTATGGCTACACCTTC. It encodes CASSLETGPYGYTF.

Here the CDR3 reads CASSESSPRETQYF. CDR3 nucleotides: TGTGCCAGCAGTGAAAGTTCCCCTCGGGAGACCCAGTACTTC. The V and J genes are TRBV2 and TRBJ2-5; D not certain. CDR1 SNHLY and CDR2 FYNNEI come from the germline V gene. V gave up 2 bases and J gave up 5 bases, with 12 bases separating them. The CDR3 runs to 14 residues.

This chain connects TRBV2 to TRBJ1-5; D may be TRBD1 (5 bases). V was clipped by 8 bases and J by 0 bases, with 14 bases between them. The CDR3 covers 15 residues. Germline assignment: CDR1 SNHLY and CDR2 FYNNEI. CDR3 sequence (DNA): TGTGCCAGCCGGCTCGACAGCTATAGCAATCAGCCCCAGCATTTT. It codes for CASRLDSYSNQPQHF.

The chain carries TRBV5-1 and TRBJ2-1; maybe TRBD1 (6 bases). The V end lost 3 bases, the J end lost 0 bases, and 10 bases lay between the germline ends. The germline gives CDR1 SGHRS, CDR2 YFSETQ. This CDR3 region has 15 residues. DNA for the CDR3: TGCGCCAGCAGCTCGGAAGGGGGCTCCTACAATGAGCAGTTCTTC. Protein: CASSSEGGSYNEQFF.

The chain uses TRBV6-1 and TRBJ2-7, with TRBD2 as a possible D gene (5 bases). The germline V gene encodes CDR1 MNHNS and CDR2 SASEGT. CDR3 size: 14 residues. V was shortened by 2 bases and J by 6 bases, with 14 bases between the two germline ends. The CDR3 sequence is CASSETVASSEQYF. CDR3 DNA sequence: TGTGCCAGCAGTGAAACGGTGGCTAGCTCCGAGCAGTACTTC.

The chain has TRBV18 and TRBJ1-1, with D tentatively TRBD1 (5 bases). This CDR3 comprises 13 residues. CDR1 KGHSH and CDR2 LQKENI come from the germline V gene. V was clipped by 10 bases and J by 0 bases, with 12 bases between them. The CDR3 sequence: CATKAQVNTEAFF. CDR3 coding DNA: TGTGCCACCAAGGCACAGGTGAACACTGAAGCTTTCTTT.

The DNA for the CDR3 is TGTGCCAGCAGCCGCGGGGAGGGTCCCTACGAGCAGTACTTC. Translation gives CASSRGEGPYEQYF. The chain couples TRBV7-9 to TRBJ2-7, with 7 bases matching TRBD2. CDR1 is SEHNR, CDR2 FQNEAQ, per germline (reference sequence). The CDR3 spans 14 residues. The V gene end was trimmed by 5 bases and the J gene end by 2 bases; junction bases not matched to a gene: 6. Using reference TRBV7-9 and TRBJ2-7 for the parts outside the CDR3, the full variable domain is DTGVSQNPRHKITKRGQNVTFRCDPISEHNRLYWYRQTLGQGPEFLTYFQNEAQLEKSRLLSDRFSAERPKGSFSTLEIQRTEQGDSAMYLCASSRGEGPYEQYFGPGTRLTVT.

This chain links TRBV18 with TRBJ2-7, with 9 bases that match TRBD1. Germline CDR1 and CDR2: KGHSH and LQKENI. Trimming cost V 0 bases and J 6 bases; bases outside gene matches: 6. This CDR3 contains 15 residues. This chain's CDR3 is CASSPPTGGKIEQYF. The CDR3 region has the DNA TGTGCCAGCTCACCACCGACAGGGGGGAAGATCGAGCAGTACTTC.

V gene TRBV10-3 combines with J gene TRBJ2-7, with a possible D match to TRBD1 (6 bases). Trimming removed 10 bases at V and 11 bases at J, with 15 bases between. Germline lookup yields CDR1 ENHRY and CDR2 SYGVKD. This CDR3 spans 10 amino acids. The CDR3 spells CASVRDKEYF. CDR3 nucleotide sequence: TGTGCCAGCGTCCGGGACAAAGAGTACTTC.

This chain links TRBV19 with TRBJ1-2; D may be TRBD1 (6 bases). The CDR3 is made up of 15 amino acids. The germline V gene encodes CDR1 LNHDA and CDR2 SQIVND (reference sequence). The V end lost 3 bases, the J end lost 1 base, and 12 bases lay between the germline ends. CDR3 sequence: CASSIVGQLNYGYTF. The CDR3 nucleotides read TGTGCCAGTAGTATCGTGGGACAACTTAACTATGGCTACACCTTC.

The chain is built from TRBV5-1 and TRBJ2-6, with D perhaps matching TRBD1 (5 bases). V shed 2 bases and J shed 0 bases, with 12 bases lying between them. CDR1 is SGHRS, CDR2 YFSETQ, per germline. The CDR3 has 17 residues. CDR3 nucleotides: TGCGCCAGCAGCTTACGGACATTATACTCTGGGGCCAACGTCCTGACTTTC. Amino acid sequence: CASSLRTLYSGANVLTF.

The J gene is TRBJ2-3, the V gene TRBV18, with 8 bases matching TRBD1. The CDR3 is made up of 16 amino acids. V lost 2 bases to trimming and J lost 0 bases; unmatched junction nucleotides: 4. Looked up from germline, CDR1 is KGHSH and CDR2 is LQKENI. The CDR3 sequence is CASSPFRDRSTDTQYF. DNA for the CDR3: TGTGCCAGCTCACCATTCCGGGACAGGAGCACAGATACGCAGTATTTT. The entire variable domain, with the rest obtained from reference TRBV18 and TRBJ2-3, is as follows: NAGVMQNPRHLVRRRGQEARLRCSPMKGHSHVYWYRQLPEEGLKFMVYLQKENIIDESGMPKERFSAEFPKEGPSILRIQQVVRGDSAAYFCASSPFRDRSTDTQYFGPGTRLTVL.

The chain uses TRBV6-1 and TRBJ1-1; D might be TRBD1 (6 bases). The ends were cut back, 7 bases at V and 5 bases at J, with 17 bases in the middle. This CDR3 contains 14 residues. Germline CDR1 reads MNHNS; CDR2 reads SASEGT. This chain's CDR3 is CASIRWQGFTEAFF. CDR3 coding DNA: TGTGCCAGCATTCGGTGGCAGGGGTTTACTGAAGCTTTCTTT.

The CDR3 DNA follows: TGTGCCAGCAGTGAAGACAGGACCCGCGAGCAGTACTTC. Its translation: CASSEDRTREQYF. The V gene is TRBV2, the J gene TRBJ2-7, with D possibly TRBD1 on 5 matching bases. Trimming left V 1 base short and J 6 bases short, with 10 bases between. The germline gives CDR1 SNHLY, CDR2 FYNNEI. The CDR3 runs 13 residues.

The rearrangement uses TRBV5-1 and TRBJ1-1; a possible D gene is TRBD1 (6 bases). The V and J ends lost 4 bases and 3 bases respectively, with 16 bases between them. Germline values: CDR1 SGHRS, CDR2 YFSETQ. CDR3 length equals 15 residues. As DNA, the CDR3 is TGCGCCAGCAGCCCACAGGGTCCGGGCGACACTGAAGCTTTCTTT. Protein product: CASSPQGPGDTEAFF.

The chain recombines TRBV7-9 with TRBJ2-7, with D maybe TRBD2 (5 bases). This CDR3 has 14 residues. Looked up from germline, CDR1 is SEHNR and CDR2 is FQNEAQ (reference sequence). Trimming cost V 4 bases and J 2 bases, with 12 bases left between them. The CDR3 loop reads CASSSWRGTYEQYF. As DNA, the CDR3 is TGTGCCAGCAGCTCATGGAGAGGGACCTACGAGCAGTACTTC. The entire variable domain, with the rest obtained from reference TRBV7-9 and TRBJ2-7, is as follows: DTGVSQNPRHKITKRGQNVTFRCDPISEHNRLYWYRQTLGQGPEFLTYFQNEAQLEKSRLLSDRFSAERPKGSFSTLEIQRTEQGDSAMYLCASSSWRGTYEQYFGPGTRLTVT.

The chain has TRBV29-1 and TRBJ1-2, with TRBD1 matching over 10 bases. Germline-derived CDR1 and CDR2 are SQVTM and ANQGSEA. Losses at the gene ends were 6 bases for V and 6 bases for J; bases not matched to a gene: 7. This CDR3 contains 13 residues. CDR3 region: CSVFRDRGNGYTF. CDR3 coding DNA: TGCAGCGTATTCCGGGACAGGGGAAATGGCTACACCTTC. Using reference TRBV29-1 and TRBJ1-2 for the parts outside the CDR3, the full variable domain is SAVISQKPSRDICQRGTSLTIQCQVDSQVTMMFWYRQQPGQSLTLIATANQGSEATYESGFVIDKFPISRPNLTFSTLTVSNMSPEDSSIYLCSVFRDRGNGYTFGSGTRLTVV.

CDR3 residues: CASRDRVSYQETQYF. As DNA, the CDR3 is TGTGCCAGCAGAGACAGAGTTTCGTACCAAGAGACCCAGTACTTC. The chain employs TRBV7-8 and TRBJ2-5; possible D gene TRBD1, 5 bases. V dropped 6 bases and J dropped 0 bases, with 14 bases sitting between them. The germline V gene has CDR1 SGHVS and CDR2 FQNEAQ. The CDR3 extends over 15 amino acids. Drawing the rest from reference TRBV7-8 and TRBJ2-5, the complete variable domain is GAGVSQSPRYKVAKRGQDVALRCDPISGHVSLFWYQQALGQGPEFLTYFQNEAQLDKSGLPSDRFFAERPEGSVSTLKIQRTQQEDSAVYLCASRDRVSYQETQYFGPGTRLLVL.

CDR3 DNA: TGTGCCAGCAGTTCCCCTGGGGGGGGTTACGGTCAGCCCCAGCATTTT. It encodes CASSSPGGGYGQPQHF. The rearrangement joins TRBV6-6 to TRBJ1-5; TRBD1 might be the D (5 bases). Germline assignment: CDR1 MNHNY and CDR2 SVGAGI (reference sequence). The CDR3 covers 16 residues. Trimming took off 4 bases at V and 6 bases at J, with 19 bases between the two ends.

The chain is built from TRBV6-5 and TRBJ1-5; D not certain. The length of the CDR3 is 12 residues. V was pared by 6 bases and J by 3 bases, with 6 bases between. Germline values: CDR1 MNHEY, CDR2 SVGAGI. Here the CDR3 reads CASRQNNQPQHF. CDR3 bases: TGTGCCAGCAGACAGAACAATCAGCCCCAGCATTTT.

This clone has just one count. The genes are TRBV27 and TRBJ1-4; 9 nucleotides align to TRBD1. The CDR3 is 14 residues long. CDR1 is MNHEY, CDR2 SMNVEV, per germline (reference sequence). Trimming took 6 bases from V and 7 from J; bases not matched to a gene: 6. In nucleotides, the CDR3 is TGTGCCAGCAGATCACAGGGGGCGGGTGAAAAACTGTTTTTT. This encodes CASRSQGAGEKLFF. Full variable domain (remainder filled in from reference TRBV27 and TRBJ1-4): EAQVTQNPRYLITVTGKKLTVTCSQNMNHEYMSWYRQDPGLGLRQIYYSMNVEVTDKGDVPEGYKVSRKEKRNFPLILESPSPNQTSLYFCASRSQGAGEKLFFGSGTQLSVL.